The rows below give T cell receptor beta chains drawn from one sample of a study of control samples from healthy donors and cancer patients. Sequencing was performed with immunoSEQ multiplex PCR; in TCRdb, only in-frame clones are kept and a portion is missing. The sample yields some 150,000 clones, over 95% seen once. The material sequenced was blood. These receptors were taken from a woman aged 25 to 39 in good health. The CDR3 runs from the conserved cysteine through the conserved F or W. The D gene is left open where the match is weak. Clone size is stated in some rows and not others, as once, few, many or a class when expanded.

d_gene | len | j_gene | abundance | v_gene | CDR3aa | CDR3nt
NA | 18 | TRBJ2-1 | NA | TRBV14 | CASSRTRASQTIYNEQFF | TGTGCCAGCAGCCGGACTCGCGCTTCTCAGACGATCTACAATGAGCAGTTCTTC
TRBD1 | 15 | TRBJ1-2 | NA | TRBV9 | CASSGQDRGHIGYTF | TGTGCCAGCAGCGGCCAGGACAGGGGGCATATTGGCTACACCTTC
TRBD2 | 17 | TRBJ2-4 | NA | TRBV19 | CASSIGPGLSAKNIQYF | TGTGCCAGTAGTATAGGACCGGGACTATCGGCCAAAAACATTCAGTACTTC
TRBD1 | 15 | TRBJ2-6 | NA | TRBV5-6 | CASSRDSSGANVLTF | TGTGCCAGCAGCCGGGACAGCTCTGGGGCCAACGTCCTGACTTTC
NA | 15 | TRBJ2-7 | once | TRBV28 | CASRPKGGPPYEQYF | TGTGCCAGCAGGCCCAAGGGCGGGCCCCCCTACGAGCAGTACTTC
NA | 14 | TRBJ2-5 | once | TRBV9 | CASSPGTYQETQYF | TGTGCCAGCAGCCCTGGGACTTACCAAGAGACCCAGTACTTC
NA | 16 | TRBJ1-5 | NA | TRBV4-2 | CASSHLMRDGNQPQHF | TGTGCCAGCAGCCATCTTATGCGGGACGGCAATCAGCCCCAGCATTTT
TRBD2 | 16 | TRBJ2-3 | NA | TRBV18 | CASSPMAGGLTDTQYF | TGTGCCAGCTCACCTATGGCGGGGGGATTGACAGATACGCAGTATTTT
TRBD1 | 14 | TRBJ1-2 | NA | TRBV11-2 | CASSSTGGLGGYTF | TGTGCCAGCAGCTCTACAGGGGGCTTAGGTGGCTACACCTTC
NA | 13 | TRBJ2-5 | NA | TRBV12-3/TRBV12-4 | CASTPEGGETQYF | TGTGCCAGCACCCCGGAGGGGGGTGAGACCCAGTACTTC
TRBD2 | 16 | TRBJ2-3 | NA | TRBV9 | CASSVGLAGVTDTQYF | TGTGCCAGCAGCGTAGGACTAGCGGGGGTCACAGATACGCAGTATTTT
NA | 13 | TRBJ2-1 | NA | TRBV6-5 | CASSLSSYNEQFF | TGTGCCAGCAGCTTGAGCTCCTACAATGAGCAGTTCTTC
TRBD2 | 14 | TRBJ2-5 | NA | TRBV5-1 | CASTRTRRFETQYF | TGCGCCAGCACCCGGACTAGAAGGTTTGAGACCCAGTACTTC
NA | 13 | TRBJ2-5 | NA | TRBV5-4 | CASSFEGGETQYF | TGTGCCAGCAGCTTTGAGGGCGGTGAGACCCAGTACTTC
TRBD2 | 14 | TRBJ2-1 | NA | TRBV28 | CASSLTGGGNEQFF | TGTGCCAGCAGTTTGACGGGAGGGGGGAATGAGCAGTTCTTC
NA | 16 | TRBJ1-5 | NA | TRBV28 | CASSWNSRGANQPQHF | TGTGCCAGCAGTTGGAACTCGAGGGGCGCTAATCAGCCCCAGCATTTT
TRBD2 | 16 | TRBJ2-1 | NA | TRBV30 | CAWSGGRVLSYNEQFF | TGTGCCTGGAGTGGGGGGAGGGTCCTATCCTACAATGAGCAGTTCTTC
NA | 13 | TRBJ1-5 | once | TRBV19 | CASSTFSNQPQHF | TGTGCCAGTAGTACTTTTAGCAATCAGCCCCAGCATTTT
TRBD2 | 18 | TRBJ2-1 | NA | TRBV3-1/TRBV3-2 | CASSPTSGSWGAYNEQFF | TGTGCCAGCAGCCCGACTAGCGGAAGTTGGGGCGCCTACAATGAGCAGTTCTTC
NA | 16 | TRBJ1-4 | NA | TRBV6-1 | CASSVNRDFTNEKLFF | TGTGCCAGCAGTGTGAACAGGGACTTTACTAATGAAAAACTGTTTTTT
NA | 12 | TRBJ2-7 | NA | TRBV13 | CASSLGSYEQYF | TGTGCCAGCAGCTTAGGGTCCTACGAGCAGTACTTC
NA | 15 | TRBJ1-4 | NA | TRBV7-8 | CASSSRGATNEKLFF | TGTGCCAGCAGCTCTAGGGGAGCAACTAATGAAAAACTGTTTTTT
NA | 15 | TRBJ1-4 | NA | TRBV4-1 | CASSQDRQGLEKLFF | TGCGCCAGCAGCCAAGATCGCCAGGGGCTTGAAAAACTGTTTTTT
NA | 14 | TRBJ1-1 | NA | TRBV15 | CATKERTMNTEAFF | TGTGCCACCAAGGAGAGAACTATGAACACTGAAGCTTTCTTT
NA | 14 | TRBJ1-1 | NA | TRBV3-1/TRBV3-2 | CASSPGPQTLKAFF | TGTGCCAGCAGTCCGGGACCGCAAACACTGAAAGCTTTCTTT
NA | 14 | TRBJ2-1 | once | TRBV5-1 | CASTSGPPSSEQFF | TGCGCCAGCACCTCAGGGCCCCCCAGCAGTGAGCAGTTCTTC
NA | 13 | TRBJ1-2 | NA | TRBV7-9 | CASSLEVDYGYTF | TGTGCCAGCAGCTTAGAGGTTGACTATGGCTACACCTTC
TRBD2 | 14 | TRBJ2-1 | NA | TRBV19 | CASKPTSAYNEQFF | TGTGCCAGTAAGCCGACTAGCGCCTACAATGAGCAGTTCTTC
NA | 15 | TRBJ2-7 | NA | TRBV29-1 | CSVELARERSYEQYF | TGCAGCGTTGAATTGGCCAGGGAAAGGTCCTACGAGCAGTACTTC
NA | 12 | TRBJ1-3 | NA | TRBV4-1 | CASSQEGNTIYF | TGCGCCAGCAGCCAAGAAGGAAACACCATATATTTT
TRBD2 | 14 | TRBJ2-4 | NA | TRBV15 | CATSRDSLAGWGYF | TGTGCCACCAGCAGAGATTCACTAGCGGGCTGGGGGTACTTC
NA | 16 | TRBJ1-1 | once | TRBV18 | CASSPPGWRVNTEAFF | TGTGCCAGCTCACCACCCGGTTGGAGAGTGAACACTGAAGCTTTCTTT
NA | 14 | TRBJ1-1 | NA | TRBV21-1 | CASSKRQMNTEAFF | TGTGCCAGCAGCAAGCGACAGATGAACACTGAAGCTTTCTTT
NA | 15 | TRBJ2-7 | NA | TRBV28 | CASSFSGQSYYEQYF | TGTGCCAGCAGTTTTAGTGGGCAGTCCTACTACGAGCAGTACTTC
NA | 14 | TRBJ1-2 | NA | TRBV6-8 | CASSYGTPNYGYTF | TGTGCCAGCAGTTACGGTACGCCTAACTATGGCTACACCTTC
NA | 15 | TRBJ1-1 | NA | TRBV7-6 | CASSLSQSKGTEAFF | TGTGCCAGCAGCCTATCACAGAGCAAGGGCACTGAAGCTTTCTTT